The 28 T cell receptor beta chains below all came from one sample that was sequenced in a study of Ad26.COV2.S vaccination and SARS-CoV-2 variants. Treatment noted: around 19 received Ad26.COV2.S at low or high dose, single or two shots; a few received placebo; per-sample allocation not given. Sampling occurred on day 63 after the first vaccine or placebo injection. Clones were read by immunoSEQ multiplex PCR, and TCRdb kept only the in-frame ones, dropping some. Of 350,000 to 500,000 clones in the sample, about 90% were seen once. The sequenced sample was peripheral blood, obtained in a trial of Ad26.COV2.S vaccine versus placebo. Source of these receptors: a person aged 18-65 years who received the Ad26.COV2.S COVID-19 vaccine or a placebo.

The chain uses TRBV18 and TRBJ1-6, with D uncertain. The CDR3 totals 14 residues. CDR1 is KGHSH, CDR2 LQKENI, per germline. Trimming took 2 bases from V and 9 from J, leaving 11 bases between them. CDR3 in amino acids: CASSPGDSGSPLHF. The CDR3 DNA sequence: TGTGCCAGCTCACCAGGGGATAGTGGTTCACCCCTCCACTTT.

The chain employs TRBV7-3 and TRBJ1-4; D perhaps matches TRBD1 (5 bases). This CDR3 spans 15 amino acids. The germline V gene encodes CDR1 SGHTA and CDR2 FQGTGA. V was shortened by 1 base and J by 8 bases, with 14 bases between the two germline ends. This CDR3 reads CASSLRAGEGEKLFF. The CDR3 nucleotides are TGTGCCAGCAGCTTAAGAGCCGGGGAGGGGGAAAAACTGTTTTTT.

V and J are TRBV10-2 and TRBJ2-5; D remains ambiguous. The CDR3 is 14 residues long. The V end was cut by 4 bases, the J end by 1 base, with 10 bases between. Per germline, CDR1 WSHSY and CDR2 SAAADI. As DNA, the CDR3 is TGCGCCAGCAGTGTCAAACAAGCCCAAGAGACCCAGTACTTC. It translates to CASSVKQAQETQYF.

J is TRBJ2-3 and V is TRBV28, with D tentatively TRBD1 or TRBD2 (5 bases each). V lost 2 bases to trimming and J lost 2 bases, with 20 bases between them. This CDR3 region has 18 residues. Per the germline V gene, CDR1 is MDHEN and CDR2 is SYDVKM. Here the CDR3 DNA reads TGTGCCAGCAGTTTAGCGTCCCACTCGGGGCCGTACACAGATACGCAGTATTTT. Translation gives CASSLASHSGPYTDTQYF.

The rearrangement joins TRBV25-1 to TRBJ1-1; D uncertain. CDR1 MGHDK and CDR2 SYGVNS come from the germline V gene. V was clipped by 2 bases and J by 1 base, with 2 bases between them. This CDR3 comprises 12 residues. Here the CDR3 reads CASSEPNTEAFF. Written as DNA, the CDR3 is TGTGCCAGCAGTGAACCGAACACTGAAGCTTTCTTT.

The chain couples TRBV2 to TRBJ1-1, with D uncertain. V lost 1 base to trimming and J lost 3 bases, with 12 bases between them. CDR3 length: 15 amino acids. The V gene's germline CDR1 is SNHLY and CDR2 FYNNEI. CDR3 bases: TGTGCCAGCAGTGAAGTCGGCAGGCGGGACACTGAAGCTTTCTTT. Protein sequence: CASSEVGRRDTEAFF.

This chain joins TRBV6-1 and TRBJ2-2; D is uncertain. CDR1 is MNHNS and CDR2 is SASEGT in the germline V gene. The V end lost 0 bases, the J end lost 4 bases, and 9 bases lay between the germline ends. This CDR3 region has 15 residues. Here the CDR3 reads CASSEAALGTGELFF. The CDR3 region has the DNA TGTGCCAGCAGTGAAGCGGCGTTGGGCACCGGGGAGCTGTTTTTT.

This clone was seen a handful of times. The genes are TRBV12-3 or TRBV12-4 and TRBJ2-7; 9 nucleotides match TRBD1. CDR3 length: 12 residues. V dropped 6 bases and J dropped 3; count of bases not matched to a gene: 0. Here the CDR3 DNA reads TGTGCCAGCAGGACAGGGGGCTACGAGCAGTACTTC. Its protein product is CASRTGGYEQYF.

The chain combines TRBV4-2 with TRBJ2-1; no clear D gene. Germline loops: CDR1 LGHNA, CDR2 YNFKEQ. V lost 0 bases to trimming and J lost 7 bases, with 4 bases between them. The CDR3 is 12 amino acids. CDR3 in amino acids: CASSQEGNEQFF. The CDR3 DNA sequence: TGTGCCAGCAGCCAAGAAGGGAATGAGCAGTTCTTC.

The rearrangement joins TRBV7-6 to TRBJ1-1; 7 bases fit TRBD1. The CDR3 is 16 amino acids. V was pared by 5 bases and J by 4 bases, with 13 bases of the junction left unmatched. Per the germline V gene, CDR1 is SGHVS and CDR2 is FNYEAQ. CDR3 amino acids: CASSEAGQVLGTEAFF. The CDR3 region has the DNA TGTGCCAGCAGCGAAGCCGGACAGGTATTGGGCACTGAAGCTTTCTTT.

This chain links TRBV12-3 or TRBV12-4 with TRBJ1-6; D might be TRBD1 (6 bases). This CDR3 contains 13 residues. Deletions cut 8 bases from V and 7 bases from J, with 12 bases between. This CDR3 is CASQGGWNSPLHF. DNA of the CDR3: TGTGCCAGCCAAGGGGGTTGGAATTCACCCCTCCACTTT.

This chain uses TRBV19 with TRBJ2-5, with TRBD1 matching over 8 bases. Germline V lookup: CDR1 LNHDA, CDR2 SQIVND (reference sequence). The CDR3 totals 14 residues. The V and J ends lost 11 bases and 13 bases, in that order; junction bases with no gene match: 21. The CDR3 DNA sequence: TGTGCCTGCAGAGACCGACAGGGGCTCGATAGGTTGTACTTC. Protein sequence: CACRDRQGLDRLYF.

The chain couples TRBV7-2 to TRBJ2-7; D perhaps matches TRBD1 (6 bases). CDR3 length: 15 residues. Germline V CDR1 and CDR2: SGHTA, FQGNSA. Trimming stripped 2 bases from V and 1 base from J, with 12 bases between. In DNA form, the CDR3 reads TGTGCCAGCAGCTTAAGTCCAGGGGAATCCTACGAGCAGTACTTC. Translated, it gives CASSLSPGESYEQYF.

This chain joins TRBV6-2 or TRBV6-3 and TRBJ2-7; 11 bases are shared with TRBD2. The length of the CDR3 is 14 residues. J was trimmed by 6 bases and V by 6 bases; bases with no gene match: 7. In germline, CDR1 is MNHEY, CDR2 SVGEGT. CDR3 in amino acids: CASSLSGRAAEQYF. CDR3 DNA sequence: TGTGCCAGCAGCCTTAGCGGGAGGGCCGCCGAGCAGTACTTC.

The genes are TRBV7-5 and TRBJ1-5; the table's D gene call, TRBD1, was not cross checked with the DNA. TRBV7-5 is shown as a pseudogene. The CDR3 contains 12 residues. The CDR3 coding sequence is TGTGCCGGAGACAGGGACATTCAGCCCCAGCATTTT. It specifies CAGDRDIQPQHF.

The chain carries TRBV7-9 and TRBJ2-7; TRBD1 might be the D (5 bases). The CDR3 is made up of 11 amino acids. V was shortened by 8 bases and J by 3 bases, with 8 bases between the two germline ends. Per germline, CDR1 SEHNR and CDR2 FQNEAQ (reference sequence). For the CDR3, the DNA is TGTGCCAGCGCCACAGGCTACGAGCAGTACTTC. Translated: CASATGYEQYF.

J is TRBJ2-5 and V is TRBV21-1; the D segment call TRBD1 is taken from the table without a DNA check. TRBV21-1 is a known pseudogene. The CDR3 runs to 15 residues. The CDR3 here is CASSGTGYPEETQYF. CDR3 coding DNA: TGTGCCAGCAGCGGGACAGGGTATCCCGAAGAGACCCAGTACTTC.

This clone appeared a single time. The CDR3 is CSVASGSQETQYF. The CDR3 DNA sequence: TGCAGCGTGGCTAGCGGGAGCCAAGAGACCCAGTACTTC. The rearrangement joins TRBV29-1 to TRBJ2-5; TRBD2 matches 10 bases. CDR1 is SQVTM, CDR2 ANQGSEA, per germline. V lost 6 bases, J lost 1 base, and 2 bases stayed unmatched. The CDR3 has 13 amino acids.

The chain couples TRBV7-8 to TRBJ1-5; D possibly corresponds to TRBD1 (5 bases). V lost 2 bases and J 7 bases, leaving 12 bases between the germline ends. The CDR3 length is 14 residues. Germline CDR1 and CDR2: SGHVS and FQNEAQ. CDR3 DNA: TGTGCCAGCAGCTTATCGACAGTAGGACAGCCCCAGCATTTT. Residues: CASSLSTVGQPQHF.

The CDR3 DNA follows: TGTGCCAGCAGTCACCTCGGACAGGGGCTAGGCTACGAGCAGTACTTC. Protein sequence: CASSHLGQGLGYEQYF. The rearrangement uses TRBV6-2 or TRBV6-3 and TRBJ2-7; 9 bases are shared with TRBD1. CDR1 and CDR2 from the germline V gene are MNHEY and SVGEGT. The J segment lost 3 bases and the V segment lost 5 bases, leaving 11 bases of the junction unmatched. CDR3 size: 16 residues.

The chain joins TRBV20-1 to TRBJ1-1; no reliable D call. Germline V gives CDR1 DFQATT, CDR2 SNEGSKA (reference sequence). V lost 0 bases and J 5 bases, leaving 4 bases between the germline ends. CDR3 length: 11 amino acids. The CDR3 region has the DNA TGCAGTGCTAGAGATGAGACTGAAGCTTTCTTT. Translation gives CSARDETEAFF.

This chain uses TRBV14 with TRBJ1-1, with D unclear. CDR3 length: 15 residues. V dropped 0 bases and J dropped 1 base, with 9 bases sitting between them. Germline CDR1 reads SGHDN; CDR2 reads FVKESK. CDR3 loop: CASSQEREENTEAFF. In DNA, the CDR3 is TGTGCCAGCAGCCAAGAACGTGAGGAGAACACTGAAGCTTTCTTT.

This clone has just a few counts. The V and J genes are TRBV7-6 and TRBJ2-7, with D possibly being TRBD2 (6 bases). The V gene lost 5 bases and the J gene lost 5 bases, with 10 bases spanning the gap. This CDR3 has 12 residues. Germline-derived CDR1 and CDR2 are SGHVS and FNYEAQ. The DNA of the CDR3 is TGTGCCAGCAGCACCACTAGCAACGAGCAGTACTTC. It is translated as CASSTTSNEQYF.

The rearrangement uses TRBV29-1 and TRBJ2-5; D gene uncertain. V dropped 2 bases and J dropped 2 bases, with 9 bases sitting between them. Germline V gives CDR1 SQVTM, CDR2 ANQGSEA. This CDR3 spans 13 amino acids. This CDR3 reads CSVELIIQETQYF. The CDR3 DNA reads TGCAGCGTTGAACTGATAATACAAGAGACCCAGTACTTC.

This rearrangement joins TRBV13 to TRBJ2-2; D is undetermined. CDR1 PRHDT and CDR2 FYEKMQ come from the germline V gene (reference sequence). Trimming left V 5 bases short and J 9 bases short, with 7 bases between. This CDR3 comprises 11 residues. CDR3 residues: CASSAGRELFF. CDR3 DNA sequence: TGTGCCAGCAGCGCCGGGCGGGAGCTGTTTTTT. The whole variable domain, remainder taken from reference TRBV13 and TRBJ2-2, is AAGVIQSPRHLIKEKRETATLKCYPIPRHDTVYWYQQGPGQDPQFLISFYEKMQSDKGSIPDRFSAQQFSDYHSELNMSSLELGDSALYFCASSAGRELFFGEGSRLTVL.

Concerning this clone: The sample has other DNA sequences that encode this CDR3 too. This rearrangement joins TRBV5-6 to TRBJ2-5; D assignment may be TRBD1 or TRBD2 (6 bases each). V was shortened by 0 bases and J by 5 bases, with 8 bases between the two germline ends. The CDR3 extends over 13 amino acids. Germline V gene lookup returns CDR1 SGHDT and CDR2 YYEEEE. CDR3 in DNA: TGTGCCAGCAGCTTGGGAGGGGGGGAGACCCAGTACTTC. Its protein product is CASSLGGGETQYF.

The V gene is TRBV6-5, the J gene TRBJ2-2; 9 bases match TRBD2. This CDR3 spans 15 amino acids. In germline, CDR1 is MNHEY, CDR2 SVGAGI. V lost 9 bases to trimming and J lost 0 bases; unmatched junction nucleotides: 5. This CDR3 is CASTEREANTGELFF. The CDR3 DNA is TGTGCCAGTACTGAGCGGGAGGCGAACACCGGGGAGCTGTTTTTT.

V usage is TRBV4-3 and J usage is TRBJ2-7; tentatively, D is TRBD2 (5 bases). The germline V gene encodes CDR1 LGHNA and CDR2 YSLEER. The V and J ends lost 0 bases and 0 bases respectively, with 12 bases between them. CDR3 length: 16 residues. CDR3 residues: CASSQDQVTSSYEQYF. The CDR3 DNA reads as TGCGCCAGCAGCCAAGATCAGGTTACTAGCTCCTACGAGCAGTACTTC.